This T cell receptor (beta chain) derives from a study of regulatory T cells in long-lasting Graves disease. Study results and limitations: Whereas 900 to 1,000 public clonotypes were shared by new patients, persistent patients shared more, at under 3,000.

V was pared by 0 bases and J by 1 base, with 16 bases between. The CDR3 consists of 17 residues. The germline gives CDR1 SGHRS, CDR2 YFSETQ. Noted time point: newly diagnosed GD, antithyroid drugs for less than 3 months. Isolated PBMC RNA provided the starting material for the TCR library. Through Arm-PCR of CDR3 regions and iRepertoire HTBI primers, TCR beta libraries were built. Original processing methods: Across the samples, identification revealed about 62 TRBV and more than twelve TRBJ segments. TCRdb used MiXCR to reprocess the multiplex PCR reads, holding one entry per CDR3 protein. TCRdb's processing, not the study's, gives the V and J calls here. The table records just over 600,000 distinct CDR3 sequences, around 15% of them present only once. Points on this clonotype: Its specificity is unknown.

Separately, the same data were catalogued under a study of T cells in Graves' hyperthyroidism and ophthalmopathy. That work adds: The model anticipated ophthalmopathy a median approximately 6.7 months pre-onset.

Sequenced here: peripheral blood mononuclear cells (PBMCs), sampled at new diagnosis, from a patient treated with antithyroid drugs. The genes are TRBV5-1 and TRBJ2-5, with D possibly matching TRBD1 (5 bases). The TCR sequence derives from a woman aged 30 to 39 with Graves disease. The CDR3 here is CASSLAIEQTAQETQYF. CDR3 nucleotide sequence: TGCGCCAGCAGCTTGGCCATAGAACAGACAGCCCAAGAGACCCAGTACTTC.